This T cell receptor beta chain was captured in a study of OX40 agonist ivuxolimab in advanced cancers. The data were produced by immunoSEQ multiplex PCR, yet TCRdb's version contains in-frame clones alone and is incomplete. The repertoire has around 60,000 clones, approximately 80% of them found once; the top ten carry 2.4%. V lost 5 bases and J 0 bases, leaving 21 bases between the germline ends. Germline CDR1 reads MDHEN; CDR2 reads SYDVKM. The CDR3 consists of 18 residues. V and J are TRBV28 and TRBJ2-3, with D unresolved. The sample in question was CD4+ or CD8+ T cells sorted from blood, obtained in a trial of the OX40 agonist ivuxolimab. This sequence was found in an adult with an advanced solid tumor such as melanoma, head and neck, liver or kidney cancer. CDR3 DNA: TGTGCCAGCAGTCCGATATGGGCAGATGGGATTAGCACAGATACGCAGTATTTT. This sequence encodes CASSPIWADGISTDTQYF.